Listed below are T cell receptor beta chains from one sample, sequenced in a study of blood T cell repertoires in COVID-19. Repertoires were generated with immunoSEQ multiplex PCR, while TCRdb's copy carries only in-frame clones and drops some. There are 150,000 to 200,000 clones in the sample; 90% occur only once, and about 0.59% lies in the top ten. The sequenced sample was peripheral blood. These TCRs come from a man aged 50 to 60 with acute or convalescent COVID-19. Each CDR3 is given with its conserved first and last residue. Each record gives: V gene, J gene, D gene, clone size, CDR3 DNA, CDR3 protein. A D gene is named only where the DNA matches it firmly. Clone size is given for some rows only: seen once, a few or many times, or a class if the clone is expanded.

V: TRBV7-3; J: TRBJ1-2; D: TRBD1; size: .; DNA: TGTGCCAGCAGCCGGGGACAGCTTAACTATGGCTACACCTTC; CDR3: CASSRGQLNYGYTF
V: TRBV30; J: TRBJ1-5; D: .; size: .; DNA: TGTGCCTGGAGCAGGGATAGCAATCAGCCCCAGCATTTT; CDR3: CAWSRDSNQPQHF
V: TRBV29-1; J: TRBJ2-3; D: TRBD2; size: .; DNA: TGCAGCGTTGCCCCGGGGGGACGCGATACGCAGTATTTT; CDR3: CSVAPGGRDTQYF
V: TRBV30; J: TRBJ1-5; D: TRBD1; size: once; DNA: TGTGCCTGGAGTTCAAACAGGGGTAATCAGCCCCAGCATTTT; CDR3: CAWSSNRGNQPQHF
V: TRBV5-4; J: TRBJ1-6; D: .; size: .; DNA: TGTGCCAGCAGCCCCGGGACAAGTAATTCACCCCTCCACTTT; CDR3: CASSPGTSNSPLHF
V: TRBV27; J: TRBJ2-6; D: .; size: .; DNA: TGTGCCAGCAGTTCAGGGTTGAGTGGGGCCAACGTCCTGACTTTC; CDR3: CASSSGLSGANVLTF
V: TRBV4-1; J: TRBJ2-5; D: .; size: once; DNA: TGCGCCAGCAGCCAAGATTTTTCCAGGGGGAGGGAGACCCAGTACTTC; CDR3: CASSQDFSRGRETQYF
V: TRBV18; J: TRBJ2-7; D: TRBD2; size: .; DNA: TGTGCCAGCTCCGGGACTAGCGGGATAAGCTCCTACGAGCAGTACTTC; CDR3: CASSGTSGISSYEQYF
V: TRBV11-2; J: TRBJ1-3; D: .; size: .; DNA: TGTGCCAGCAGCTTGGAGGTCTCTGGAAACACCATATATTTT; CDR3: CASSLEVSGNTIYF
V: TRBV18; J: TRBJ1-1; D: TRBD1; size: .; DNA: TGTGCCAGCTCACCACAGGGACAGGGAAACACTGAAGCTTTCTTT; CDR3: CASSPQGQGNTEAFF
V: TRBV12-5; J: TRBJ2-1; D: .; size: .; DNA: TGTGCTAGTGGTGCCTTAGCCAATGAGCAGTTCTTC; CDR3: CASGALANEQFF
V: TRBV5-4; J: TRBJ1-2; D: TRBD1; size: .; DNA: TGTGCCAGCAGCGGGGGACAGGGAAAACTCTATGGCTACACCTTC; CDR3: CASSGGQGKLYGYTF
V: TRBV7-8; J: TRBJ1-2; D: .; size: .; DNA: TGTGCCAGCAGCGCCCACAGGGTTGCTAACTATGGCTACACCTTC; CDR3: CASSAHRVANYGYTF
V: TRBV28; J: TRBJ1-1; D: .; size: .; DNA: TGTGCCAGCAGTGTTCGGGGGGGACAGAACACTGAAGCTTTCTTT; CDR3: CASSVRGGQNTEAFF
V: TRBV19; J: TRBJ1-5; D: .; size: .; DNA: TGTGCCAGTAGTAGTGGGGGGGGAAGTCAGCCCCAGCATTTT; CDR3: CASSSGGGSQPQHF
V: TRBV30; J: TRBJ2-2; D: .; size: .; DNA: TGTGCCTGGAAGGACAGCGCGAACACCGGGGAGCTGTTTTTT; CDR3: CAWKDSANTGELFF
V: TRBV19; J: TRBJ1-1; D: .; size: .; DNA: TGTGCCAGTAGCACCCAGAGGATGAACACTGAAGCTTTCTTT; CDR3: CASSTQRMNTEAFF
V: TRBV25-1; J: TRBJ2-5; D: TRBD2; size: once; DNA: TGTGCCAGCCGGGGGGGGTACCAAGAGACCCAGTACTTC; CDR3: CASRGGYQETQYF
V: TRBV7-3; J: TRBJ2-3; D: TRBD2; size: once; DNA: TGTGCCAGCAGCTCCCGCTCGGGGGGGGACACAGATACGCAGTATTTT; CDR3: CASSSRSGGDTDTQYF
V: TRBV11-2; J: TRBJ2-3; D: .; size: .; DNA: TGTGCCAGCAGCTTACAAGCGGCCCGCACAGATACGCAGTATTTT; CDR3: CASSLQAARTDTQYF
V: TRBV27; J: TRBJ1-1; D: .; size: .; DNA: TGTGCCAGCAGTCCACGTGTGAGGACTGTGAACACTGAAGCTTTCTTT; CDR3: CASSPRVRTVNTEAFF
V: TRBV7-2; J: TRBJ1-3; D: .; size: once; DNA: TGTGCCAGCAACAAAATGGACACCATATATTTT; CDR3: CASNKMDTIYF
V: TRBV5-1; J: TRBJ1-4; D: TRBD1; size: .; DNA: TGCGCCAGCAGCTTGGGGGACAGCCACGGGGAAAAACTGTTTTTT; CDR3: CASSLGDSHGEKLFF
V: TRBV13; J: TRBJ2-2; D: .; size: .; DNA: TGTGCCAGCAGCCTCCAGGCCGGGGAGCTGTTTTTT; CDR3: CASSLQAGELFF
V: TRBV12-1; J: TRBJ2-7; D: .; size: .; DNA: TGTGCCAGCAGTCTCTACGAGCAGTACTTC; CDR3: CASSLYEQYF
V: TRBV3-1/TRBV3-2; J: TRBJ2-5; D: TRBD2; size: .; DNA: TGTGCCAGCAGCTTGCGGGAGGTAGAGACCCAGTACTTC; CDR3: CASSLREVETQYF
V: TRBV10-3; J: TRBJ2-3; D: .; size: .; DNA: TGTGCCATCAGGGGAGGACTACCGGGGGATACGCAGTATTTT; CDR3: CAIRGGLPGDTQYF
V: TRBV29-1; J: TRBJ2-7; D: .; size: .; DNA: TGCAGCGTTGAAGATCGGGTAGCGGATTACTCCTACGAGCAGTACTTC; CDR3: CSVEDRVADYSYEQYF
V: TRBV19; J: TRBJ1-5; D: TRBD1; size: .; DNA: TGTGCCAGTAGTACCAACAGGGGCCGGCAGCCCCAGCATTTT; CDR3: CASSTNRGRQPQHF
V: TRBV7-9; J: TRBJ2-1; D: TRBD2; size: .; DNA: TGTGCCAGCAGCTTGGGAGGGTTGTACAATGAGCAGTTCTTC; CDR3: CASSLGGLYNEQFF
V: TRBV5-1; J: TRBJ2-2; D: .; size: .; DNA: TGCGCCAGCAGCTTGAGACGAGGGTCGACCGGGGAGCTGTTTTTT; CDR3: CASSLRRGSTGELFF
V: TRBV5-5; J: TRBJ1-1; D: .; size: .; DNA: TGTGCCAGCAGCCTGGGCACGGGGGGTGAGACTGAAGCTTTCTTT; CDR3: CASSLGTGGETEAFF
V: TRBV5-1; J: TRBJ2-1; D: TRBD1; size: .; DNA: TGCGCCAGCAGCGAGGGACAGGGGATCTACAATGAGCAGTTCTTC; CDR3: CASSEGQGIYNEQFF
V: TRBV3-1/TRBV3-2; J: TRBJ2-2; D: TRBD2; size: .; DNA: TGTGCCAGCAGCCAGATAGCGGGGGGCCTTTTCGCGAACACCGGGGAGCTGTTTTTT; CDR3: CASSQIAGGLFANTGELFF
V: TRBV6-6; J: TRBJ1-4; D: TRBD1; size: .; DNA: TGTGCCAGCAGTTACCCCGACAGGGGAGATGAAAAACTGTTTTTT; CDR3: CASSYPDRGDEKLFF
V: TRBV19; J: TRBJ1-1; D: TRBD1; size: .; DNA: TGTGCCAGTAGTATCCGGGACAGGGGAATCGCTGAAGCTTTCTTT; CDR3: CASSIRDRGIAEAFF
V: TRBV28; J: TRBJ1-4; D: .; size: .; DNA: TGTGCCAGCAGTTTACATCCTTGGGGGGAAGATAATGAAAAACTGTTTTTT; CDR3: CASSLHPWGEDNEKLFF
V: TRBV2; J: TRBJ1-5; D: .; size: once; DNA: TGTGCCAGCAGTGAAGCGCTTCAACGGTTTAGCAATCAGCCCCAGCATTTT; CDR3: CASSEALQRFSNQPQHF
V: TRBV7-9; J: TRBJ2-1; D: TRBD2; size: .; DNA: TGTGCCAGCAGCGGCGGACTAGCGGGGGCTTCGGGGCAGTTCTTC; CDR3: CASSGGLAGASGQFF
V: TRBV7-2; J: TRBJ2-7; D: .; size: .; DNA: TGTGCCAGCAGCTCCAAACTAGGAACCTACGAGCAGTACTTC; CDR3: CASSSKLGTYEQYF
V: TRBV2; J: TRBJ2-3; D: TRBD2; size: once; DNA: TGTGCCAGCAGGGACCCTAGACTAGCAGAAAGCACAGATACGCAGTATTTT; CDR3: CASRDPRLAESTDTQYF
V: TRBV18; J: TRBJ1-2; D: TRBD1; size: .; DNA: TGTGCCAGTTTACAGGGGGAGGACTATGGCTACACCTTC; CDR3: CASLQGEDYGYTF
V: TRBV10-2; J: TRBJ2-5; D: .; size: .; DNA: TGCGCCAGCAGTGAGCGCTCCGGAGACGGGGAGACCCAGTACTTC; CDR3: CASSERSGDGETQYF
V: TRBV12-3/TRBV12-4; J: TRBJ1-2; D: .; size: .; DNA: TGTGCCAGCAGTTCGGACAGCCTTGGAGGCTACACCTTC; CDR3: CASSSDSLGGYTF
V: TRBV30; J: TRBJ1-4; D: TRBD1; size: .; DNA: TGTGCCTGGAGAGCAGGGGGCAGGTTTGAAAAACTGTTTTTT; CDR3: CAWRAGGRFEKLFF
V: TRBV30; J: TRBJ1-1; D: .; size: .; DNA: TGTGCCTGGAGTCGAGGGACTGAAGCTTTCTTT; CDR3: CAWSRGTEAFF
V: TRBV30; J: TRBJ1-1; D: .; size: once; DNA: TGTGCCTGGACGTTTAAGGGGGTCATCACTGAAGCTTTCTTT; CDR3: CAWTFKGVITEAFF
V: TRBV4-1; J: TRBJ1-1; D: .; size: .; DNA: TGCGCCAGCAGCCAAAAACTAGGTGGGAACACTGAAGCTTTCTTT; CDR3: CASSQKLGGNTEAFF
V: TRBV29-1; J: TRBJ2-1; D: TRBD1; size: .; DNA: TGCAGCGCCGGGGACAGCTTCAATGAGCAGTTCTTC; CDR3: CSAGDSFNEQFF
V: TRBV9; J: TRBJ2-2; D: TRBD1; size: .; DNA: TGTGCCAGCAGCGTAGGAGACAGGGTTAACGGGGAGCTGTTTTTT; CDR3: CASSVGDRVNGELFF